This TCR beta chain was obtained from a study of blood T cells in healthy people across ages. Study results and caveats: PBMCs left unsorted prevented a conclusive naive versus antigen-experienced comparison. Roughly linear age-related decline in beta diversity appeared, significant by age approximately 40.

PCR was performed a second time for about 6 to 11 cycles using a sample-barcoded 5' primer and a J-beta primer mix. TCRdb redid the calling of the 5' RACE reads with MiXCR, one entry per CDR3 protein. The sample consists of some 370,000 distinct CDR3 sequences, about 52% of them appearing once. A note on this clonotype: Its target is unknown.

The CDR3 is made up of 14 amino acids. Germline CDR1 is MNHEY and CDR2 is SVGEGT. V shed 6 bases and J shed 1 base, with 13 bases lying between them. Sequenced sample: blood. V gene TRBV6-2 or TRBV6-3 combines with J gene TRBJ2-7; maybe TRBD1 (6 bases). This TCR was recovered from a man aged 55-75 years in good health. Written as DNA, the CDR3 is TGTGCCAGCAGATGGACAGAGACATCCTACGAGCAGTACTTC. Amino acids: CASRWTETSYEQYF.